The rows below give T cell receptor beta chains drawn from one sample of a study of follicular helper T cells after annual influenza vaccination. Produced via immunoSEQ multiplex PCR; TCRdb's table is partial and in-frame only. The sample yields about 6,800 clones, about 88% seen once. The sequencing here drew on CXCR5+ CD38- circulating T follicular helper cells from blood, taken 7 days after influenza vaccination. These receptors originate from an adult who received the influenza vaccine. CDR3s include the opening cysteine and the closing phenylalanine or tryptophan. The D gene is left open where the match is weak. The size entry is marked missing in some rows and otherwise reads once, few, many or a size class.

size	V	J	D	DNA	CDR3
NA	TRBV6-5	TRBJ1-2	TRBD1	TGTGCCAGCATCTCCCTCCGAGGGGGCTCCGGTGGCTACACCTTC	CASISLRGGSGGYTF
NA	TRBV9	TRBJ2-1	TRBD2	TGTGCCAGCAGCGTAGCCACTACCGGGACTAGCGCTCGAATAACTAAGGATGAGCAGTTCTTC	CASSVATTGTSARITKDEQFF
NA	TRBV10-1	TRBJ2-5	NA	TGCGCCAGCAGTGAGTCGATGTTGGGGCGAGAGACCCAGTACTTC	CASSESMLGRETQYF
NA	TRBV6-5	TRBJ2-5	NA	TGTGCCAGCAACCACAGGGTGGGCCTGGGGGCCCAGTACTTC	CASNHRVGLGAQYF
NA	TRBV30	TRBJ2-1	NA	TGTGCCTGGAGTGTAAGGAGCACCTCGATGGATGAGCAGTTCTTC	CAWSVRSTSMDEQFF
NA	TRBV9	TRBJ2-1	NA	TGTGCCAGCAGCGTAGAACTAGCTAGCTCCTACAATGAGCAGTTCTTC	CASSVELASSYNEQFF
NA	TRBV18	TRBJ2-7	NA	TGTGCCAGCTCACCGGGATACGAGCAGTACTTC	CASSPGYEQYF
NA	TRBV27	TRBJ2-7	NA	TGTGCCAGCAGTTTCCTCGTTGGTTCCTACGGGGAAGGGGAGCAGTACTTC	CASSFLVGSYGEGEQYF
NA	TRBV19	TRBJ1-6	NA	TGTGCCAGTTTGACAGAAATCAATTCACCCCTCCACTTT	CASLTEINSPLHF
once	TRBV28	TRBJ2-7	TRBD1	TGTGCCAGCAGCCAACCGGACAGGGTACGAAGCGAGCAGTACTTC	CASSQPDRVRSEQYF
NA	TRBV28	TRBJ2-1	TRBD1	TGTGCCAGCTACTCAGGGGGCGCTTTAAATGAGCAGTTCTTC	CASYSGGALNEQFF
NA	TRBV5-4	TRBJ1-2	NA	TGTGCCAGCAGCTTTGGAGGGTGGGGCTATGGCTACACCTTC	CASSFGGWGYGYTF
NA	TRBV19	TRBJ2-1	NA	TGTGCCAGTAGTATAGTTTTGGACAGCTACAATGAGCAGTTCTTC	CASSIVLDSYNEQFF
NA	TRBV11-3	TRBJ2-1	TRBD1	TGTGCCAGCAGCCTCGCGACAGGGCGCATCAATGAGCAGTTCTTC	CASSLATGRINEQFF
NA	TRBV7-2	TRBJ2-2	TRBD2	TGTGCCAGCAGCTTAGCGGGGGGGACCGGGGAGCTGTTTTTT	CASSLAGGTGELFF
NA	TRBV28	TRBJ2-3	NA	TGTGCCAGCAGTTCCCCTAGGGGCGGGAGCACAGATACGCAGTATTTT	CASSSPRGGSTDTQYF
NA	TRBV15	TRBJ2-3	TRBD2	TGTGCCACCAGCAGAGACCCCCCCGGGACTAGGGGGACAGATACGCAGTATTTT	CATSRDPPGTRGTDTQYF
NA	TRBV6-5	TRBJ2-7	NA	TGTGCCAGCAGGCTGACGGGGGCCTCCTACGAGCAGTACTTC	CASRLTGASYEQYF
NA	TRBV7-2	TRBJ2-7	NA	TGTGCCAGCAGCCCAAAGCCCTCCTACGAGCAGTACTTC	CASSPKPSYEQYF
NA	TRBV7-8	TRBJ1-5	NA	TGTGCCAGCAGCTTAATGGGGGGCTACAGCAATCAGCCCCAGCATTTT	CASSLMGGYSNQPQHF
NA	TRBV7-9	TRBJ2-5	TRBD2	TGTGCCAGCACCCACCGGACTAGCGGAGGACAAGAGACCCAGTACTTC	CASTHRTSGGQETQYF
NA	TRBV5-1	TRBJ2-1	TRBD2	TGCGCCAGCAGGCTAGCGGGAAGTTCAAATGAGCAGTTCTTC	CASRLAGSSNEQFF
NA	TRBV5-4	TRBJ2-3	NA	TGTGCCAGCCGACTTGGGTTTCGCACAGATACGCAGTATTTT	CASRLGFRTDTQYF
NA	TRBV27	TRBJ2-1	TRBD2	TGTGCCAGTCGATTCCGGGAGGTAGGGGAGCAGTTCTTC	CASRFREVGEQFF
NA	TRBV5-1	TRBJ2-3	NA	TGCGCCAGCAGCTCGACAGCAGCCACAGATACGCAGTATTTT	CASSSTAATDTQYF
few	TRBV7-7	TRBJ2-1	NA	TGTGCTAGCAGCTTAGCTTGGGCTTCTCACAATGAGCAGTTCTTC	CASSLAWASHNEQFF
once	TRBV4-2	TRBJ2-2	NA	TGTGCCAGCAGCCAAGACCCTCATAGCGGAACGAACACCGGGGAGCTGTTTTTT	CASSQDPHSGTNTGELFF
few	TRBV30	TRBJ1-5	NA	TGTGCCACCGACAGGAGTGGGGGCAATCAGCCCCAGCATTTT	CATDRSGGNQPQHF
NA	TRBV28	TRBJ2-1	NA	TGTGCCAGCATTACTACCGGGACCCAGCAGTTCTTC	CASITTGTQQFF
NA	TRBV11-3	TRBJ2-3	NA	TGTGCCAGCAGGGCGACTGGGGCAGATACGCAGTATTTT	CASRATGADTQYF
NA	TRBV27	TRBJ2-3	TRBD2	TGTGCCAGCAAATCTAGCGGGAGAACGACGGCGCTAAGCACAGATACGCAGTATTTT	CASKSSGRTTALSTDTQYF
NA	TRBV2	TRBJ1-4	NA	TGTGCCAGCAGAAAAGGGGGGGCCGGTGGTGAAAAACTGTTTTTT	CASRKGGAGGEKLFF
once	TRBV11-3	TRBJ1-1	NA	TGTGCCAGCAGCTTAGGAGAAAACACTGAAGCTTTCTTT	CASSLGENTEAFF
NA	TRBV5-1	TRBJ2-2	TRBD1	TGCGCCAGCAGCTTGGTGGGACAGGGTACCGGGGAGCTGTTTTTT	CASSLVGQGTGELFF
NA	TRBV6-5	TRBJ1-1	NA	TGTGCCAGCAGTTACACCCACCTCCGGTCAAAACCTGAAGCTTTCTTT	CASSYTHLRSKPEAFF
NA	TRBV14	TRBJ1-1	NA	TGTGCCAGCAGCCAAGACCGGGGTTCGGGGAGGCGAAACACTGAAGCTTTCTTT	CASSQDRGSGRRNTEAFF
NA	TRBV28	TRBJ1-5	NA	TGTGCCAGCAGTCTACAACAGGGCTATCAGCCCCAGCATTTT	CASSLQQGYQPQHF
NA	TRBV5-6	TRBJ2-7	NA	TGTGCCAGCAGCTTGGCCAATAGGGGCACCGAAGGGGAGCAGTACTTC	CASSLANRGTEGEQYF
few	TRBV4-2	TRBJ1-5	TRBD1	TGTGCCAGCAGCCAAGAGGGACAGGGAGGCTGGCCCCAGCATTTT	CASSQEGQGGWPQHF
NA	TRBV10-1	TRBJ2-7	NA	TGCGCCAGCAGCCCGGGACCACCTACTTCTAATCCCTACGAGCAGTACTTC	CASSPGPPTSNPYEQYF
NA	TRBV15	TRBJ2-7	NA	TGTGCCACCAGCAGGGGAGGAACGGGGTCCGAGCAGTACTTC	CATSRGGTGSEQYF
NA	TRBV7-2	TRBJ1-1	NA	TGTGCCAGCAGAAACACAGGGCCAACTGAAGCTTTCTTT	CASRNTGPTEAFF
NA	TRBV30	TRBJ1-3	TRBD1	TGTGCCTGGAGTGCCCCCGGACAGGGAGCCTTCGGGCACACCATATATTTT	CAWSAPGQGAFGHTIYF
few	TRBV7-9	TRBJ1-1	TRBD1	TGTGCCAGCAGCCCGGGACAGGGGGCTTTCTTT	CASSPGQGAFF
NA	TRBV7-2	TRBJ2-7	TRBD2	TGTGCCAGCAGCTTAGGCGGGACTAGGATCGACGAGCAGTACTTC	CASSLGGTRIDEQYF
NA	TRBV28	TRBJ1-5	NA	TGTGCCAGCAGTTTGTTTACAGGGAACGACAATCAGCCCCAGCATTTT	CASSLFTGNDNQPQHF
NA	TRBV4-1	TRBJ2-1	TRBD2	TGCGCCAGCAGCCCTCGGACTAGCGGGACTGACTACAATGAGCAGTTCTTC	CASSPRTSGTDYNEQFF
few	TRBV6-4	TRBJ1-5	NA	TGTGCCAGCAGTGACCGACATAGGGGCCCACAGCATTTT	CASSDRHRGPQHF
few	TRBV5-1	TRBJ2-7	NA	TGCGCCAGCACGACGGACTCTTACTACGAGCAGTACTTC	CASTTDSYYEQYF
NA	TRBV7-3	TRBJ2-1	NA	TGTGCCAGCCGGGCGGCCGCGGGTACCAATGAGCAGTTCTTC	CASRAAAGTNEQFF
once	TRBV28	TRBJ2-3	NA	TGTGCCAGCAGGCCCGGGGGCACAGATACGCAGTATTTT	CASRPGGTDTQYF
NA	TRBV28	TRBJ2-7	NA	TGTGGACACGGGAGAGGCTACGAGCAGTACTTC	CGHGRGYEQYF
NA	TRBV11-3	TRBJ2-7	NA	TGTGCCAGCAGCTTATTCGTAGATTCCGAGCAGTACTTC	CASSLFVDSEQYF
NA	TRBV9	TRBJ2-7	TRBD2	TGTGCCAGCAGCCCCCGGGGAGGGACGGAGGAGCAGTACTTC	CASSPRGGTEEQYF
NA	TRBV27	TRBJ1-1	TRBD1	TGTGCCAGCAGTCCGAATACAGGGGGCACTGAAGCTTTCTTT	CASSPNTGGTEAFF
NA	TRBV5-1	TRBJ2-5	NA	TGCGCCAGCGTACGGGCGTCGGGTGACGAGACCCAGTACTTC	CASVRASGDETQYF
NA	TRBV7-2	TRBJ1-1	NA	TGTGCCAGCAGCTTAGTGGGGATGAGGGAAACTGAAGCTTTCTTT	CASSLVGMRETEAFF
NA	TRBV5-1	TRBJ2-7	NA	TGCGCCAGCAGCTTCGTTTATGGGCTTGGCGAGCAGTACTTC	CASSFVYGLGEQYF